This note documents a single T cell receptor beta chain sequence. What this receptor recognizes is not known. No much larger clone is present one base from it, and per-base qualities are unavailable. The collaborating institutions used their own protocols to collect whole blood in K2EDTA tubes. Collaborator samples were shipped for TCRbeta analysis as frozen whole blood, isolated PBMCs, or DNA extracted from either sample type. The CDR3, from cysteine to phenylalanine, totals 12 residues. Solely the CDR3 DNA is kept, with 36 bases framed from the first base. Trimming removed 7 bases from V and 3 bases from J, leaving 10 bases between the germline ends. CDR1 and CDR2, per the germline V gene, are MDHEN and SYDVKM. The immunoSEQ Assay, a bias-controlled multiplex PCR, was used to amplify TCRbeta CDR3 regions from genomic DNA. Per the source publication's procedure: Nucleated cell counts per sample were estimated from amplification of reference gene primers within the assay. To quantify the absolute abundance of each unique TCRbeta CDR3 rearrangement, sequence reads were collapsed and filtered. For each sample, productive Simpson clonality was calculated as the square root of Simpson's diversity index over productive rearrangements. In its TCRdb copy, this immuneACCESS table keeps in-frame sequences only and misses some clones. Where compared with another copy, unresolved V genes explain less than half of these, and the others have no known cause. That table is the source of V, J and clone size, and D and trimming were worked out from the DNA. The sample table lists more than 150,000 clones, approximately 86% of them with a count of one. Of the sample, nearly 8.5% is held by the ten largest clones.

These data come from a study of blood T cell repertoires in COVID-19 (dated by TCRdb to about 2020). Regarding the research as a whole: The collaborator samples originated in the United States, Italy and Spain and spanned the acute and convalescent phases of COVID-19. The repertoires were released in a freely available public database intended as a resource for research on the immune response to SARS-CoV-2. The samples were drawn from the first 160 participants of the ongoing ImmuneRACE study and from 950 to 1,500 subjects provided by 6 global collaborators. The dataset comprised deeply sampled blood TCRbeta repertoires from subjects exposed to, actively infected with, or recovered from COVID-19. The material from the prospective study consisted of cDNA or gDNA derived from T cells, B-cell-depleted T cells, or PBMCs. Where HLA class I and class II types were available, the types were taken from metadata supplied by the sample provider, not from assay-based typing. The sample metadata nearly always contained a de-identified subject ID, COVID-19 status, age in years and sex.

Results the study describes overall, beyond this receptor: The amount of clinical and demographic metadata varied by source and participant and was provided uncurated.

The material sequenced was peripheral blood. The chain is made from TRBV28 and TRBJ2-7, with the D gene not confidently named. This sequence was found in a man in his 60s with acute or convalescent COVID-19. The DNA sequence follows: TGTGCCAGCAAAAAAAACAGCTACGAGCAGTACTTC. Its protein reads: CASKKNSYEQYF. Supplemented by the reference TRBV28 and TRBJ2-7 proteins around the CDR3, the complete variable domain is DVKVTQSSRYLVKRTGEKVFLECVQDMDHENMFWYRQDPGLGLRLIYFSYDVKMKEKGDIPEGYSVSREKKERFSLILESASTNQTSMYLCASKKNSYEQYFGPGTRLTVT.